This TCR beta chain derives from a study of T cell repertoires in cytomegalovirus infection. For the study at large: HLA-C-restricted CMV epitopes, recently identified, and well-studied HLA-B-restricted ones were used by the study.

Germline values: CDR1 SGHTA, CDR2 FQGNSA. This CDR3 is 13 amino acids long. V shed 7 bases and J shed 1 base, with 9 bases lying between them. TCRdb redid the calling of the reads with MiXCR, one entry per CDR3 protein. Of a few hundred thousand distinct CDR3 sequences in the sample, approximately 35% were seen once. Comment on this clonotype: Antigen specificity is unknown.

The specimen comprised cultured PBMCs, sampled from culture after CMV antigen stimulation. The clonotype was recovered from a human donor in good health (CMV status not recorded). Some clones in this sample may be carry-over from other donors' samples. The chain couples TRBV7-2 to TRBJ2-3; D gene unclear. The CDR3 region is CASMIMGTDTQYF. In nucleotides, the CDR3 is TGTGCCAGCATGATAATGGGCACAGATACGCAGTATTTT.